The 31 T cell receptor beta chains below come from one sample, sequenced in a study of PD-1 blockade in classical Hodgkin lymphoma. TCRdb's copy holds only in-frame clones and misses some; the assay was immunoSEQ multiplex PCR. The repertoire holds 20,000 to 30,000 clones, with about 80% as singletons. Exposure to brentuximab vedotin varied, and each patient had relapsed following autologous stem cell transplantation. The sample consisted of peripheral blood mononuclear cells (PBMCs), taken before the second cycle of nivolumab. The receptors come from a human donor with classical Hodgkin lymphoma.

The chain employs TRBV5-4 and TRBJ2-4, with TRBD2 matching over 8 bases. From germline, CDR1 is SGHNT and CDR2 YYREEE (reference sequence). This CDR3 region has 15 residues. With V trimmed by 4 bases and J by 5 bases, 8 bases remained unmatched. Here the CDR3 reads CASSLKTSVQNIQYF. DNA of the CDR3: TGTGCCAGCAGCCTGAAGACTAGCGTCCAAAACATTCAGTACTTC.

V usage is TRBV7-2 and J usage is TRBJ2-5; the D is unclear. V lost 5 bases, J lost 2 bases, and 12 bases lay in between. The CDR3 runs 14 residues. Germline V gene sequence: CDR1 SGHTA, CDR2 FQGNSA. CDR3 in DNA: TGTGCCAGCAGCCTGACTCCTTTACAAGAGACCCAGTACTTC. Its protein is CASSLTPLQETQYF.

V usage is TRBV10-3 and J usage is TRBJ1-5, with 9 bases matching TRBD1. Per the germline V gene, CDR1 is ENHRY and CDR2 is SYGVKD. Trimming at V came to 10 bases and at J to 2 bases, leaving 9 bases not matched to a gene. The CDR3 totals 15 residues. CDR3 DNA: TGTGCCACAGTCGATCGGACAGGGGGCAATCAGCCCCAGCATTTT. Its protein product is CATVDRTGGNQPQHF.

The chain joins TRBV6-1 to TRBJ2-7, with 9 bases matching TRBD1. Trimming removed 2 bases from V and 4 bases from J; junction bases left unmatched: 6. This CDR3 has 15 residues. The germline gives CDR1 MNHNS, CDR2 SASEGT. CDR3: CASSEMGQGIYEQYF. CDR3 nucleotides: TGTGCCAGCAGTGAAATGGGACAGGGAATATACGAGCAGTACTTC.

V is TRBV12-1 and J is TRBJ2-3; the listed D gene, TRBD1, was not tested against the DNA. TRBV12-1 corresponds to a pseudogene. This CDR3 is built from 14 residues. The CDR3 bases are TGTGCCAGCAGCTTGACAGGGAGTCCAGATACGCAGTATTTT. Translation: CASSLTGSPDTQYF.

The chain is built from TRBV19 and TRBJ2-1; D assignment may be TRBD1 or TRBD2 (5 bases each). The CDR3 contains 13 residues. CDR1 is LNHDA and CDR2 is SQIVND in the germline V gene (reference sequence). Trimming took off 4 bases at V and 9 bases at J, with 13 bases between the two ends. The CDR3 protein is CASSTLGVAEQFF. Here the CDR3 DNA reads TGTGCCAGTAGTACCTTGGGGGTCGCTGAGCAGTTCTTC.

The CDR3 DNA reads TGTGCCAGCTCACCAGGGGTCTCCTACGAGCAGTACTTC. Its protein is CASSPGVSYEQYF. This chain links TRBV18 with TRBJ2-7; the D is unclear. Looked up from germline, CDR1 is KGHSH and CDR2 is LQKENI. The CDR3 is 13 amino acids. Trimming cost V 2 bases and J 0 bases, with 5 bases left between them.

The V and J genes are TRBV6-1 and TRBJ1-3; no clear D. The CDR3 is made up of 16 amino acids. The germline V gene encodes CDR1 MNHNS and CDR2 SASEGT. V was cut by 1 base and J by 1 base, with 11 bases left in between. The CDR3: CASSEGVGTSGNTIYF. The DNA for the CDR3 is TGTGCCAGCAGTGAAGGTGTTGGTACATCTGGAAACACCATATATTTT.

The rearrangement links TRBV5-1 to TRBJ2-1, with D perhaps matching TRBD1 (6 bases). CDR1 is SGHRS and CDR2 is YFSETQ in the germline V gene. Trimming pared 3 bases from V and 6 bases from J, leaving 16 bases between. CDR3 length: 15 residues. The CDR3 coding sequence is TGCGCCAGCAGCTGGGGGCATGGAATTAGCAATGAGCAGTTCTTC. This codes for CASSWGHGISNEQFF. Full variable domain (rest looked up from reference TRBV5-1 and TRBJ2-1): KAGVTQTPRYLIKTRGQQVTLSCSPISGHRSVSWYQQTPGQGLQFLFEYFSETQRNKGNFPGRFSGRQFSNSRSEMNVSTLELGDSALYLCASSWGHGISNEQFFGPGTRLTVL.

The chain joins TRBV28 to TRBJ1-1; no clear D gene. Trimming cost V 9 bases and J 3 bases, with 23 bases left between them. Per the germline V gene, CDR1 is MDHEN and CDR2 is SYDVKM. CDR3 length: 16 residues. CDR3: CASSDFGRGGDTEAFF. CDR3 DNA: TGTGCCAGTTCAGATTTCGGCCGGGGTGGGGACACTGAAGCTTTCTTT. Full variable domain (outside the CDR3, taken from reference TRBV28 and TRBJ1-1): DVKVTQSSRYLVKRTGEKVFLECVQDMDHENMFWYRQDPGLGLRLIYFSYDVKMKEKGDIPEGYSVSREKKERFSLILESASTNQTSMYLCASSDFGRGGDTEAFFGQGTRLTVV.

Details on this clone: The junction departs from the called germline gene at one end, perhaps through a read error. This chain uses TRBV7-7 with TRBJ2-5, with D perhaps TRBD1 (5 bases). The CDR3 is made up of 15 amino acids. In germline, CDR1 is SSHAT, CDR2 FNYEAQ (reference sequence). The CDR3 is CASSPQPHGVGPEYF. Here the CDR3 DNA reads TGTGCTAGCAGCCCCCAACCTCATGGGGTGGGGCCGGAGTACTTC.

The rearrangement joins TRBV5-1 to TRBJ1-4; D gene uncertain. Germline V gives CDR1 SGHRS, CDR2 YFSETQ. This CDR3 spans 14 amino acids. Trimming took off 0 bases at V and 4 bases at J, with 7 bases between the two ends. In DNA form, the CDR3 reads TGCGCCAGCAGCTTGGCCAGCCATAATGAAAAACTGTTTTTT. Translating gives CASSLASHNEKLFF.

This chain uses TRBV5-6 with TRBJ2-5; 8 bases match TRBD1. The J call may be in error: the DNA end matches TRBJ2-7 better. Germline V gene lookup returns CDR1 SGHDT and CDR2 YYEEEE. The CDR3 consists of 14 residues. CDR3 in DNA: TGTGCCAGCAGCTCCTTGGACAGGGTAAACGAGCAGTACTTC. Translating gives CASSSLDRVNEQYF.

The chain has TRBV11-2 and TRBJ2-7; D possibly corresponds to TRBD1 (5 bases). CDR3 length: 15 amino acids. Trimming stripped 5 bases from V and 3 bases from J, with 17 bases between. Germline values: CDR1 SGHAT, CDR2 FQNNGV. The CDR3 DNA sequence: TGTGCCAGCAGCGTTCTCAGGGTAAACTACTACGAGCAGTACTTC. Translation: CASSVLRVNYYEQYF.

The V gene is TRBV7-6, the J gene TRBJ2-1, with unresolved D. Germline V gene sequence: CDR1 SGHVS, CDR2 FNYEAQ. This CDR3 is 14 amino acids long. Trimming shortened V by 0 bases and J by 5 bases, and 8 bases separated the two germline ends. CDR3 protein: CASSLASSNNEQFF. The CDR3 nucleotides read TGTGCCAGCAGCTTAGCCAGCTCTAACAATGAGCAGTTCTTC.

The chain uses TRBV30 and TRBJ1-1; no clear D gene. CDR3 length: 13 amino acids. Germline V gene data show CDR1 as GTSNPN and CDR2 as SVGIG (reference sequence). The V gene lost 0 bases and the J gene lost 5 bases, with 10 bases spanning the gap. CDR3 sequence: CAWSVMMETEAFF. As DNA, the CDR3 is TGTGCCTGGAGTGTAATGATGGAAACTGAAGCTTTCTTT.

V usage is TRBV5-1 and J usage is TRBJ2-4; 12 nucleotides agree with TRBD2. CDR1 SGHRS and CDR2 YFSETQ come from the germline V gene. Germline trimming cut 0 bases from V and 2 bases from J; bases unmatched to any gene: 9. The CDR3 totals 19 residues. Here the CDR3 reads CASSLGPRLAGASKNIQYF. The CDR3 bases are TGCGCCAGCAGCTTGGGGCCCCGACTAGCGGGAGCGTCCAAAAACATTCAGTACTTC.

The CDR3 protein is CASQVHSGDGYTF. CDR3 DNA sequence: TGTGCCTCCCAAGTCCACTCAGGGGATGGCTACACCTTC. The V and J genes are TRBV30 and TRBJ1-2, with D possibly matching TRBD1 (6 bases). This CDR3 spans 13 amino acids. V was trimmed by 7 bases and J by 6 bases, leaving 18 bases between them. Germline CDR1 is GTSNPN and CDR2 is SVGIG (reference sequence). Full variable domain (missing parts from reference TRBV30 and TRBJ1-2): SQTIHQWPATLVQPVGSPLSLECTVEGTSNPNLYWYRQAAGRGLQLLFYSVGIGQISSEVPQNLSASRPQDRQFILSSKKLLLSDSGFYLCASQVHSGDGYTFGSGTRLTVV.

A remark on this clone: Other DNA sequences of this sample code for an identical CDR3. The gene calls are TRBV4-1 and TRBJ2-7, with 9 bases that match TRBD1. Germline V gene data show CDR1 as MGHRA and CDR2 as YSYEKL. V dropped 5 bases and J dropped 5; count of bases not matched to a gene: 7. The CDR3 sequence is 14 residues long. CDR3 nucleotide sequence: TGCGCCAGCAGCTTCCCCGGGACAGGGAACGAGCAGTACTTC. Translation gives CASSFPGTGNEQYF.

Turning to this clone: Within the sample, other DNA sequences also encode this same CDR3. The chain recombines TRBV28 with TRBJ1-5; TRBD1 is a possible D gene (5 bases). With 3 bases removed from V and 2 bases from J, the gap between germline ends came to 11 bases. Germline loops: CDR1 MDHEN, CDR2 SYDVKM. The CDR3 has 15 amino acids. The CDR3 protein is CASSLGRVGNQPQHF. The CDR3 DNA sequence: TGTGCCAGCAGTTTGGGGCGGGTAGGCAATCAGCCCCAGCATTTT.

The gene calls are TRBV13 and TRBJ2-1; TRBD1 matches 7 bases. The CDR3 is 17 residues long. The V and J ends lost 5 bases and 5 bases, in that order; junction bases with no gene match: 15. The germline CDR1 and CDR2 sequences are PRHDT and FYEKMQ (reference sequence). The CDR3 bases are TGTGCCAGCAGCGGACCCTGGGACAGCCAACACGACAATGAGCAGTTCTTC. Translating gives CASSGPWDSQHDNEQFF.

The CDR3 loop is CASSQELLRAYEQYF. The CDR3 DNA follows: TGCGCCAGCAGCCAAGAACTTCTACGAGCCTACGAGCAGTACTTC. The chain couples TRBV4-1 to TRBJ2-7; D not certain. This CDR3 region has 15 residues. Germline loops: CDR1 MGHRA, CDR2 YSYEKL. Trimming left V 0 bases short and J 2 bases short, with 11 bases between.

The DNA of the CDR3 is TGTGCCAGCAGTGAAGTAGGGAATGAGCAGTTCTTC. Its protein is CASSEVGNEQFF. The rearrangement joins TRBV2 to TRBJ2-1; no clear D gene. CDR3 length: 12 amino acids. The V gene's germline CDR1 is SNHLY and CDR2 FYNNEI. The V end was cut by 1 base, the J end by 7 bases, with 5 bases between.

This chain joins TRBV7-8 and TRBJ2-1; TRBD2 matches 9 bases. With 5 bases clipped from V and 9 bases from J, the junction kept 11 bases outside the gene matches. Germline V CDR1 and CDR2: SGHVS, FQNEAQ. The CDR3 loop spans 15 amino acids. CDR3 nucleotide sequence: TGTGCCAGCAGCACAAGCCGCGGGAGGGTTACTGAGCAGTTCTTC. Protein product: CASSTSRGRVTEQFF.

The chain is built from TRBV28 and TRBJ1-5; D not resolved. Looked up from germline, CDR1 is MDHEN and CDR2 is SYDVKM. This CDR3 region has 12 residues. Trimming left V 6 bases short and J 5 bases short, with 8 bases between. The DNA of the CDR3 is TGTGCCAGCAGCGGCGCGGATCAGCCCCAGCATTTT. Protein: CASSGADQPQHF.

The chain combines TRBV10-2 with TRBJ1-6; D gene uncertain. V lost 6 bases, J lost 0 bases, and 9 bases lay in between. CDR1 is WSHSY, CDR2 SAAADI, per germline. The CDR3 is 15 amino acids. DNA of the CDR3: TGCGCCAGCAGGGATGAGAGCTCCTATAATTCACCCCTCCACTTT. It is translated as CASRDESSYNSPLHF.

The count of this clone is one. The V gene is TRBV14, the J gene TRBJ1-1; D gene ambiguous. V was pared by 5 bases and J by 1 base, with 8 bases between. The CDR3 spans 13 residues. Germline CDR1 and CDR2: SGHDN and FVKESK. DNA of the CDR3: TGTGCCAGCAGCTCGTCAGCGAACACTGAAGCTTTCTTT. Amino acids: CASSSSANTEAFF.

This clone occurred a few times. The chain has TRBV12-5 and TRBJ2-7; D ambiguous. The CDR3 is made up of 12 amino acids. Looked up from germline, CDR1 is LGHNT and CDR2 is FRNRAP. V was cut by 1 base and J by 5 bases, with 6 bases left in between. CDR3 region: CASGLAHNEQYF. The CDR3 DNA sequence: TGTGCTAGTGGTTTGGCCCATAACGAGCAGTACTTC.

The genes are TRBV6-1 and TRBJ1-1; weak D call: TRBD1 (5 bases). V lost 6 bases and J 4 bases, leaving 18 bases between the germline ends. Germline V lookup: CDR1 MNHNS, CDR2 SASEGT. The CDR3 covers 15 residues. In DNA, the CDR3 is TGTGCCAGCAGCCCCCCTTGGGACTTCACCACTGAAGCTTTCTTT. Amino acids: CASSPPWDFTTEAFF.

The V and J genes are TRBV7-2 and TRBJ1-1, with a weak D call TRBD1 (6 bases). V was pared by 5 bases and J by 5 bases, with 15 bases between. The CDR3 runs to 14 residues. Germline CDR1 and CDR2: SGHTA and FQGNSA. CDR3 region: CASSPQGGLTEAFF. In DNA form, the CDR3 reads TGTGCCAGCAGCCCACAGGGAGGGTTGACTGAAGCTTTCTTT.

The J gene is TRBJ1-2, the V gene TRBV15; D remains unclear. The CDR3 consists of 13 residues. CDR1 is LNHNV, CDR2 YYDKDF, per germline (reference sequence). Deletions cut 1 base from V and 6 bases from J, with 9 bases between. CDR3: CATSRGPGDGYTF. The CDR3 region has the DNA TGTGCCACCAGCAGAGGTCCTGGGGATGGCTACACCTTC.